The clone carrying this T cell receptor (beta chain) has at least ten counts. The antigen remains unidentified. A single record per CDR3 protein comes from TCRdb applying MiXCR to the 5' RACE reads. The sample consists of around 21,000 distinct CDR3 sequences, less than 5% of them appearing once. As to time point: sample taken at primary tumor resection. Tumor, nontumor lung or frozen PBMC supplied whole RNA, sequenced without sorting. The data are from a study of spatial heterogeneity in lung cancer. The overall study: More beta-chain than alpha-chain sequences were consistently detected. Across the raw uncorrected reads, a unique TCR and UMI combination was observed, on average, more than ten times. General study findings and limits: Counts of expanded intratumoral alpha and beta TCRs tracked tumor mutation counts.

The ends lost 8 bases at V and 1 base at J; junction bases unmatched: 0. The CDR3 extends over 13 amino acids. CDR1 is LGHDT and CDR2 is YNNKEL in the germline V gene (reference sequence). Sequencing used lung tumor tissue, obtained at surgery. This TCR derives from a male donor with early-stage non-small cell lung cancer. This rearrangement joins TRBV3-1 to TRBJ2-1; TRBD2 agrees at 9 bases. CDR3 nucleotide sequence: TGTGCCAGCGGACTAGCGTCCTACAATGAGCAGTTCTTC. It yields the protein CASGLASYNEQFF.